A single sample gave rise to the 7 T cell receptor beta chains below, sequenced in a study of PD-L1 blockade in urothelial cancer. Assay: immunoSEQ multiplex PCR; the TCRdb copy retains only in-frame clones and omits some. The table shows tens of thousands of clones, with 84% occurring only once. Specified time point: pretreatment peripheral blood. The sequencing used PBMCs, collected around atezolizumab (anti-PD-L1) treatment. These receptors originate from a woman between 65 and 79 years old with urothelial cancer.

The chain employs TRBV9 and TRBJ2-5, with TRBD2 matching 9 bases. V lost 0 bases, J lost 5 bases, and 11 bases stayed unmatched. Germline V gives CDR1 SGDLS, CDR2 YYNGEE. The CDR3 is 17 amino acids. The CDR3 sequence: CASSVGLAEAGRETQYF. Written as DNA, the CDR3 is TGTGCCAGCAGCGTAGGACTAGCGGAGGCAGGCAGGGAGACCCAGTACTTC.

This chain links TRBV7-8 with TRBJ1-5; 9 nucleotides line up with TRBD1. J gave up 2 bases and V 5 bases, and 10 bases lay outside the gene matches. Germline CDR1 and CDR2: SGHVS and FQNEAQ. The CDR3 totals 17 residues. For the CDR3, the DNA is TGTGCCAGCAGCAACTATCCCCGGGACAGGGGCAATCAGCCCCAGCATTTT. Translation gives CASSNYPRDRGNQPQHF.

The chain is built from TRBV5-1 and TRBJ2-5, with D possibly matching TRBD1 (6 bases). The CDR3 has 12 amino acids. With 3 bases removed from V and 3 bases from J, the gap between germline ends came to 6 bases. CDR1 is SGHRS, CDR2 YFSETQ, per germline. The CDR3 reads CASSYREETQYF. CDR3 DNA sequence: TGCGCCAGCAGCTACAGGGAAGAGACCCAGTACTTC.

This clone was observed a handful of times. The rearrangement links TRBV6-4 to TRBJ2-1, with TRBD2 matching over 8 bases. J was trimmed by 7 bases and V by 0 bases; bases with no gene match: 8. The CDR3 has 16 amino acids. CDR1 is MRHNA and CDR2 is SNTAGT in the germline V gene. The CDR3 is CASSDSAAGESNEQFF. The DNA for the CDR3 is TGTGCCAGCAGTGACTCAGCAGCGGGAGAATCTAATGAGCAGTTCTTC.

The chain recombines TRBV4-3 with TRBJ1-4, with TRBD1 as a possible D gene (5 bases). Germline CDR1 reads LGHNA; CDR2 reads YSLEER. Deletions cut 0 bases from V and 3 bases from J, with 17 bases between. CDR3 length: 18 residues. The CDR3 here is CASSQEGRRGLANEKLFF. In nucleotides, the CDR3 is TGCGCCAGCAGCCAAGAGGGTCGGAGGGGCTTGGCTAATGAAAAACTGTTTTTT.

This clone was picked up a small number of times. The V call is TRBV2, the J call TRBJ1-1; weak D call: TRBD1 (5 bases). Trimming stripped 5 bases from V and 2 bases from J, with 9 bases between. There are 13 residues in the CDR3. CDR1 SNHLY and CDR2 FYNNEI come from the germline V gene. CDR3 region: CASSPDSNTEAFF. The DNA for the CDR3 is TGTGCCAGCAGTCCAGACAGCAACACTGAAGCTTTCTTT.

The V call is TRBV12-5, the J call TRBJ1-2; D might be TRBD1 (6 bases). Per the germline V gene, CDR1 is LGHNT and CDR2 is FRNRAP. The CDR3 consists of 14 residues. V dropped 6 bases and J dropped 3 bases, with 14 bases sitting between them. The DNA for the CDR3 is TGTGCTAGTGGGTATGAGACAGGTGACTATGGCTACACCTTC. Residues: CASGYETGDYGYTF.